The 20 T cell receptor beta chains given below trace back to one sample, sequenced in a study of identical twins. TCRdb recomputed calls from the 5' RACE reads with MiXCR, one row per CDR3 protein. The sample includes around 240,000 distinct CDR3 sequences, 5.5% to 8% of them seen just once. The data were also submitted as part of a second study, on yellow fever vaccine responses in identical twins.

Material for sequencing was memory (CD45RO+) T cells sorted from blood. These receptors all come from a woman between 18 and 29 years old in good health.

This chain uses TRBV25-1 with TRBJ2-3, with D hard to call. This CDR3 region has 14 residues. V was shortened by 4 bases and J by 0 bases, with 8 bases between the two germline ends. Germline CDR1 is MGHDK and CDR2 is SYGVNS. CDR3 bases: TGTGCCAGCAGTGGCGGCTTTAGCACAGATACGCAGTATTTT. Residues: CASSGGFSTDTQYF.

This clonotype was seen more than once but under ten times. The chain uses TRBV7-8 and TRBJ2-3; TRBD2 aligns across 8 bases. The CDR3 loop spans 18 amino acids. Germline V lookup: CDR1 SGHVS, CDR2 FQNEAQ. J gave up 0 bases and V 5 bases, and 13 bases lay outside the gene matches. CDR3 region: CASSPHSYAGGSTDTQYF. The CDR3 DNA sequence: TGTGCCAGCAGCCCACATTCCTACGCGGGAGGTAGCACAGATACGCAGTATTTT.

This clonotype was recorded at least ten times. CDR3 DNA sequence: TGTGCCACCAGTAGGGACGTCTCAGATACGCAGTATTTT. Residues: CATSRDVSDTQYF. This rearrangement joins TRBV24-1 to TRBJ2-3; D may correspond to TRBD1 or TRBD2 (5 bases each). This CDR3 comprises 13 residues. CDR1 and CDR2 from the germline V gene are KGHDR and SFDVKD. Deletions cut 6 bases from V and 4 bases from J, with 10 bases between.

CDR3 residues: CASSLAVKSTDTQYF. In nucleotides, the CDR3 is TGTGCCAGCAGCTTAGCGGTAAAATCCACAGATACGCAGTATTTT. The rearrangement joins TRBV7-9 to TRBJ2-3; D gene ambiguous. The V end lost 0 bases, the J end lost 2 bases, and 9 bases lay between the germline ends. The CDR3 is made up of 15 amino acids. Per germline, CDR1 SEHNR and CDR2 FQNEAQ (reference sequence).

This clonotype was counted many times. This chain connects TRBV7-8 to TRBJ2-2, with 12 positions matching TRBD2. The CDR3 runs 18 residues. V gave up 5 bases and J gave up 4 bases; unmatched junction bases: 11. Per the germline V gene, CDR1 is SGHVS and CDR2 is FQNEAQ. The chain's CDR3 is CASSVRTSGAGGTGELFF. The CDR3 bases are TGTGCCAGCAGCGTTAGGACTAGCGGGGCAGGTGGCACCGGGGAGCTGTTTTTT.

This clonotype has just a few counts. This sequence joins TRBV9 and TRBJ2-5; no firm D call. The CDR3 loop spans 15 amino acids. CDR1 and CDR2 (germline): SGDLS, YYNGEE. V lost 4 bases to trimming and J lost 4 bases, with 17 bases between them. The CDR3 sequence: CASSFASSSSETQYF. CDR3 DNA: TGTGCCAGCAGCTTTGCTAGTTCTTCGTCAGAGACCCAGTACTTC.

This clonotype turned up a few times. V and J are TRBV29-1 and TRBJ1-1, with D hard to call. The germline CDR1 and CDR2 sequences are SQVTM and ANQGSEA. V was trimmed by 3 bases and J by 1 base, leaving 9 bases between them. The CDR3 runs to 13 residues. The CDR3 loop reads CSVEAPGNTEAFF. In nucleotides, the CDR3 is TGCAGCGTTGAGGCCCCAGGGAACACTGAAGCTTTCTTT.

This clonotype was recorded at least ten times. The chain has TRBV12-3 or TRBV12-4 and TRBJ1-5; D remains unclear. The CDR3 is 15 residues long. Trimming removed 8 bases at V and 7 bases at J, with 21 bases between. This CDR3 reads CASRSTSGIRQPQHF. In DNA, the CDR3 is TGTGCCAGCCGAAGCACCAGTGGGATCCGCCAGCCCCAGCATTTT.

This clonotype was observed a handful of times. This chain connects TRBV20-1 to TRBJ2-5, with D perhaps TRBD1 (6 bases). CDR1 is DFQATT and CDR2 is SNEGSKA in the germline V gene (reference sequence). CDR3 length: 13 residues. Between the trimmed V and J ends, which lost 6 bases and 1 base, there was a span of 12 bases. In DNA form, the CDR3 reads TGCAGTGCAGGGACAAGGGGCCAAGAGACCCAGTACTTC. Translated: CSAGTRGQETQYF.

This clonotype was seen a handful of times. V is TRBV4-1 and J is TRBJ2-1; D remains ambiguous. V was pared by 4 bases and J by 8 bases, with 15 bases between. The CDR3 is 14 amino acids. The germline CDR1 and CDR2 sequences are MGHRA and YSYEKL. CDR3 sequence reads: CASSLQSPVDEQFF. For the CDR3, the DNA is TGCGCCAGCAGCCTTCAGTCCCCCGTGGATGAGCAGTTCTTC.

The rearrangement joins TRBV27 to TRBJ1-2, with 7 bases lining up with TRBD1. V lost 8 bases, J lost 2 bases, and 5 bases stayed unmatched. This CDR3 contains 13 residues. From germline, CDR1 is MNHEY and CDR2 SMNVEV (reference sequence). For the CDR3, the DNA is TGTGCCAGCTCCGGACAGGCGAACTATGGCTACACCTTC. It specifies CASSGQANYGYTF.

This clonotype was recorded many times. The genes are TRBV11-2 and TRBJ2-7; the match to TRBD2 covers 11 bases. V shed 5 bases and J 0 bases; nucleotides not matched to a gene: 9. The CDR3 sequence is 17 residues long. Germline CDR1 reads SGHAT; CDR2 reads FQNNGV. The CDR3 bases are TGTGCCAGCAGCCTCCCGGGACTAGCGGAAAGCTCCTACGAGCAGTACTTC. The encoded protein is CASSLPGLAESSYEQYF. The entire variable domain, with the rest obtained from reference TRBV11-2 and TRBJ2-7, is as follows: EAGVAQSPRYKIIEKRQSVAFWCNPISGHATLYWYQQILGQGPKLLIQFQNNGVVDDSQLPKDRFSAERLKGVDSTLKIQPAKLEDSAVYLCASSLPGLAESSYEQYFGPGTRLTVT.

This clonotype was seen only a few times. This chain links TRBV20-1 with TRBJ2-7; no clear D. This CDR3 comprises 12 residues. Germline values: CDR1 DFQATT, CDR2 SNEGSKA (reference sequence). The V gene lost 5 bases and the J gene lost 2 bases, with 10 bases spanning the gap. The DNA for the CDR3 is TGCAGTGCTCCCTCCGGTACCTACGAGCAGTACGTC. Translating gives CSAPSGTYEQYV.

At least ten counts were recorded for this clonotype. The V and J genes are TRBV27 and TRBJ1-6, with 8 bases identical to TRBD1. The CDR3 consists of 15 residues. Germline CDR1 is MNHEY and CDR2 is SMNVEV (reference sequence). The V and J ends lost 6 bases and 9 bases, in that order; junction bases with no gene match: 10. The CDR3 DNA follows: TGTGCCAGCAGCGGAGTCGGACAGGGAACTTCACCCCTCCACTTT. Its translation: CASSGVGQGTSPLHF.

This clonotype was seen ten or more times. This sequence joins TRBV7-6 and TRBJ2-5; no reliable D call. The CDR3 runs 15 residues. Germline V lookup: CDR1 SGHVS, CDR2 FNYEAQ. The germline V and J ends were trimmed by 2 bases and 2 bases, with 12 bases remaining between them. Written as DNA, the CDR3 is TGTGCCAGCAGCTTAAATCCCTACACACAAGAGACCCAGTACTTC. Translating gives CASSLNPYTQETQYF.

There are a few counts of this clonotype. The chain uses TRBV9 and TRBJ1-6; 9 nucleotides agree with TRBD1. From germline, CDR1 is SGDLS and CDR2 YYNGEE. The CDR3 spans 15 residues. The V segment lost 3 bases and the J segment 7 bases; nucleotides outside the gene matches: 5. CDR3 in amino acids: CASSAQTGGNSPLHF. The DNA for the CDR3 is TGTGCCAGCAGCGCCCAGACAGGGGGAAATTCACCCCTCCACTTT.

Only a few counts were recorded for this clonotype. CDR3 protein: CASSLFRVGTQYF. In nucleotides, the CDR3 is TGTGCCAGCAGTTTGTTCAGGGTTGGGACCCAGTACTTC. The chain joins TRBV12-3 or TRBV12-4 to TRBJ2-5; maybe TRBD1 (5 bases). The CDR3 runs to 13 residues. V was clipped by 3 bases and J by 7 bases, with 12 bases between them.

This sequence joins TRBV9 and TRBJ2-7; TRBD1 is a possible D gene (6 bases). V lost 7 bases to trimming and J lost 0 bases, with 8 bases between them. Germline V gene data show CDR1 as SGDLS and CDR2 as YYNGEE. CDR3 length: 12 amino acids. CDR3 DNA sequence: TGTGCCAGCGCAGGGGCCTCCTACGAGCAGTACTTC. It encodes CASAGASYEQYF.

This clonotype appeared many times. This chain links TRBV5-6 with TRBJ2-2; 9 bases map to TRBD1. CDR1 and CDR2 (germline): SGHDT, YYEEEE. The V gene end was trimmed by 2 bases and the J gene end by 4 bases; junction bases not matched to a gene: 3. The CDR3 contains 15 residues. CDR3 loop: CASSFGQGSTGELFF. For the CDR3, the DNA is TGTGCCAGCAGCTTTGGACAGGGGAGCACCGGGGAGCTGTTTTTT.

This clonotype appeared once. The rearrangement joins TRBV4-2 to TRBJ2-7, with 7 bases aligning to TRBD2. CDR3 length equals 15 residues. CDR1 and CDR2 (germline): LGHNA, YNFKEQ. The junction had 6 bases not matched to a gene; V was cut back by 0 bases and J by 4 bases. CDR3: CASSQDSSGRYEQYV. The CDR3, as DNA: TGTGCCAGCAGCCAAGACAGTAGCGGGCGGTACGAGCAGTACGTC.